This T cell receptor beta chain was recovered during a study of OX40 agonist ivuxolimab in advanced cancers. Concerning the study at large: Ivuxolimab was a fully human IgG2 agonistic monoclonal antibody targeting the costimulatory receptor OX40 (CD134). Partial responses occurred in three dose-escalation patients, of whom one had hepatocellular carcinoma and two had cutaneous melanoma. The point of sequencing TCRbeta in the periphery was to test whether ivuxolimab changed TCR sequence diversity and drove clonal T-cell expansion. Intravenous ivuxolimab was administered to patients every 2 weeks at six dose levels: 0.01, 0.1, 0.3, 1.5, 3 and 10 mg/kg. Of the approximately 50 dose-escalation patients, hepatocellular carcinoma was present in about 19, melanoma in around 15, renal cell carcinoma in 9 and head and neck cancer in 9. The paper covers the monotherapy dose-escalation part of the phase I ivuxolimab trial, which included N of about 50 patients. The dose-escalation cohort was about 87% male with a mean age of about 65 years, ranging from roughly 20 to 80. Prior anti-PD-1, anti-PD-L1 or anti-CTLA-4 therapy was permitted, and 35% to 40% of dose-escalation patients had received checkpoint inhibitors. What the authors observed across the whole study: The antigen specificity of the clonally expanded peripheral T cells was not determined. Low levels of normalized T-cell clonal expansion were also seen in some nonresponding patients. At doses from 0.1 to 3.0 mg/kg, clonal expansion was seen in both CD4+ and CD8+ blood T cells between baseline and week 6. Partial responders in the 0.1-3.0 mg/kg groups had among the lowest normalized peripheral clonal expansion, especially among CD8+ T cells. On average, CD8+ T cells showed more expanded clones than CD4+ T cells after ivuxolimab.

For sequencing of the TCRbeta CDR3 region, genomic DNA was extracted from the sorted cells. TCRbeta CDR3 regions were sequenced using the immunoSEQ Assay. TCRdb re-hosts the immuneACCESS table, in-frame sequences only. Its copies lack some clones; in the studies checked, an unresolved V gene accounts for under half of them, and the cause for the rest is not known. Present in this sample are about 30,000 clones, roughly 83% of which were seen just once. The ten largest clones represent roughly 25% of the sample. This clone was detected only a few times. Which antigen it targets is not known. No base quality information exists; no much larger clone differs at one position. Patients with a history of autoimmune disease or receiving systemic immunosuppression were excluded from the trial. In every dose cohort, peripheral blood was drawn for TCR sequencing at baseline, cycle 4 day 1, and cycle 7 day 1. The samples were drawn from a first-in-human, open-label, multicenter phase I dose-escalation trial of ivuxolimab. The trial enrolled adults with locally advanced or metastatic head and neck squamous cell, hepatocellular, melanoma or renal cell carcinoma. Before TCR sequencing, CD4+ T cells and CD8+ T cells from peripheral blood were sorted into separate populations.

Material: CD4+ or CD8+ T cells sorted from blood, obtained in a trial of the OX40 agonist ivuxolimab. The clonotype comes from an adult with an advanced solid tumor such as melanoma, head and neck, liver or kidney cancer.

The sequenced DNA: TGTGCCAGCAGTCGAGGGACTAGCGGGAGAAATGAGCAGTTCTTC. The translation is CASSRGTSGRNEQFF. The V and J segments used are TRBV27 and TRBJ2-1; a stretch of 14 junction bases matches TRBD2. CDR1 and CDR2, looked up from the germline V gene (reference sequence), are MNHEY and SMNVEV. The CDR3 starts with the cysteine, ends with the phenylalanine, and has 15 residues. Only CDR3 DNA remains: 45 bases, in frame from the first base. Trimming removed 5 bases from V and 7 bases from J; the gene matches leave 4 bases unexplained.